The 13 T cell receptor beta chains below were found in one sample sequenced in a study of vaccination and CD4 T cells after COVID-19. Treatment reported: roughly 11-day PBMC culture with coronavirus spike peptide pools or control peptides (ViraFEST assay). No antigen is known for these receptors. Researchers used the Oncomine TCR Beta short-read assay to sequence DNA from cultured CD4+ T cells. TCRdb analysed the PCR reads with MiXCR anew, one entry per CDR3 protein. The sample contains about 20,000 distinct CDR3 sequences, approximately 50% of which appear only once. The sample was CD4+ T cells from blood, cultured in vitro, taken before SARS-CoV-2 vaccination. All receptors come from a human donor who had recovered from COVID-19.

The chain couples TRBV20-1 to TRBJ2-3; 10 nucleotides agree with TRBD2. With 5 bases clipped from V and 0 bases from J, the junction kept 11 bases outside the gene matches. Per the germline V gene, CDR1 is DFQATT and CDR2 is SNEGSKA (reference sequence). This CDR3 comprises 17 residues. The CDR3 spells CSADRTLAGVSTDTQYF. The CDR3 nucleotides read TGCAGTGCTGATCGAACCCTAGCGGGAGTGAGCACAGATACGCAGTATTTT.

This chain connects TRBV12-3 or TRBV12-4 to TRBJ1-2, with D perhaps matching TRBD1 (6 bases). V was cut by 5 bases and J by 6 bases, with 16 bases left in between. This CDR3 region has 14 residues. The CDR3 spells CASSPGTPDDGYTF. As DNA, the CDR3 is TGTGCCAGCAGTCCGGGGACACCTGACGATGGCTACACCTTC.

The rearrangement links TRBV28 to TRBJ2-7, with D uncertain. Deletions cut 2 bases from V and 2 bases from J, with 16 bases between. Germline V gene lookup returns CDR1 MDHEN and CDR2 SYDVKM. The CDR3 extends over 16 amino acids. The CDR3 DNA sequence: TGTGCCAGCAGTTTAATGCCCAGGCGGTTCGCCTACGAGCAGTACTTC. It yields the protein CASSLMPRRFAYEQYF.

The chain couples TRBV19 to TRBJ2-2; the D is unclear. Germline lookup yields CDR1 LNHDA and CDR2 SQIVND (reference sequence). This CDR3 region has 12 residues. V lost 5 bases, J lost 1 base, and 2 bases lay in between. CDR3 in DNA: TGTGCCAGTAGTGGGAACACCGGGGAGCTGTTTTTT. It yields the protein CASSGNTGELFF.

The V call is TRBV28, the J call TRBJ2-1, with TRBD2 identical over 7 bases. Near its end, the DNA agrees better with TRBJ2-7, so the J call may be wrong. The CDR3 runs 17 residues. From germline, CDR1 is MDHEN and CDR2 SYDVKM. The CDR3 sequence: CASSLSGLTAGVDEQYF. The CDR3 DNA reads as TGTGCCAGCAGTTTATCTGGGTTGACGGCGGGAGTGGACGAGCAGTACTTC.

This chain joins TRBV24-1 and TRBJ2-7; 7 bases map to TRBD2. J lost 7 bases, V lost 5 bases, and 7 bases had no gene match. Germline V CDR1 and CDR2: KGHDR, SFDVKD. This CDR3 is built from 13 residues. The CDR3 DNA reads TGTGCCACCAGTGGGGAGGGGACGGAAGAGCAGTACTTC. Its translation is CATSGEGTEEQYF.

The V gene is TRBV27, the J gene TRBJ2-6, with D uncertain. Deletions cut 4 bases from V and 0 bases from J, with 7 bases between. The CDR3 extends over 15 amino acids. Germline V gene lookup returns CDR1 MNHEY and CDR2 SMNVEV (reference sequence). Written as DNA, the CDR3 is TGTGCCAGCAGTTCCCGACTCTCTGGGGCCAACGTCCTGACTTTC. Protein product: CASSSRLSGANVLTF.

The chain employs TRBV4-2 and TRBJ2-7; 11 bases are shared with TRBD2. This CDR3 is 18 amino acids long. With V trimmed by 0 bases and J by 3 bases, 10 bases remained unmatched. CDR1 and CDR2 (germline): LGHNA, YNFKEQ. The DNA of the CDR3 is TGTGCCAGCAGCCAAGATATAGGGCGACTAGCGGGACACTACGAGCAGTACTTC. It translates to CASSQDIGRLAGHYEQYF.

This chain uses TRBV20-1 with TRBJ1-2; unclear D gene. CDR1 is DFQATT, CDR2 SNEGSKA, per germline (reference sequence). V shed 3 bases and J shed 1 base, with 15 bases lying between them. The CDR3 covers 15 residues. DNA for the CDR3: TGCAGTGCTAGTGATACGTACCCCCTTAACTATGGCTACACCTTC. Protein: CSASDTYPLNYGYTF.

The gene calls are TRBV5-1 and TRBJ2-7, with D uncertain. The CDR3 is made up of 15 amino acids. CDR1 is SGHRS, CDR2 YFSETQ, per germline. Trimming took off 0 bases at V and 3 bases at J, with 13 bases between the two ends. The CDR3 sequence: CASSLVGSPIYEQYF. The CDR3 DNA is TGCGCCAGCAGCTTGGTGGGATCCCCGATCTACGAGCAGTACTTC.

The chain uses TRBV5-4 and TRBJ2-2; D unresolved. Germline V gene sequence: CDR1 SGHNT, CDR2 YYREEE (reference sequence). V lost 2 bases and J lost 6, with 5 bases in between. The CDR3 contains 12 residues. As DNA, the CDR3 is TGTGCCAGCAGCTTACGGCCCGGGGAGCTGTTTTTT. Its protein is CASSLRPGELFF. The full variable domain, with the rest looked up from reference TRBV5-4 and TRBJ2-2, is ETGVTQSPTHLIKTRGQQVTLRCSSQSGHNTVSWYQQALGQGPQFIFQYYREEENGRGNFPPRFSGLQFPNYSSELNVNALELDDSALYLCASSLRPGELFFGEGSRLTVL.

The chain recombines TRBV4-1 with TRBJ1-2; 10 bases agree with TRBD1. CDR1 is MGHRA, CDR2 YSYEKL, per germline. V lost 4 bases and J lost 4; bases outside the gene matches: 9. The CDR3 loop spans 16 amino acids. The CDR3 reads CASSRPGQGGSYGYTF. Here the CDR3 DNA reads TGCGCCAGCAGCCGGCCCGGACAGGGGGGGAGCTATGGCTACACCTTC.

The rearrangement uses TRBV25-1 and TRBJ2-2, with unresolved D. Looked up from germline, CDR1 is MGHDK and CDR2 is SYGVNS. Trimming took 2 bases from V and 8 from J, leaving 9 bases between them. The CDR3 is 13 residues long. The CDR3 protein is CASSEQGLGELFF. Written as DNA, the CDR3 is TGTGCCAGCAGTGAACAAGGGCTGGGGGAGCTGTTTTTT.